This TCR beta chain is drawn from a study of neurological immune-mediated disorders. In this sample, this clonotype turned up a few times. One entry per CDR3 protein results from TCRdb running MiXCR on the 5' RACE reads. The sample lists tens of thousands of distinct CDR3 sequences, 4.5% seen once, with less than 8% in the top ten. From germline, CDR1 is DFQATT and CDR2 SNEGSKA (reference sequence). The germline V and J ends were trimmed by 1 base and 8 bases, with 9 bases remaining between them. This CDR3 region has 12 residues. Sequencing was carried out using PBMCs. This receptor was obtained from a man aged 25-40 years with multiple sclerosis. The genes are TRBV20-1 and TRBJ1-3; unclear D gene. The CDR3 DNA is TGCAGTGCTAGAGTATTGGCGGACACCATATATTTT. Translated: CSARVLADTIYF.